This record concerns one T cell receptor (beta chain) sequence. Its antigen is unidentified. This entry comes from a study of lymphopenia after photon versus proton radiotherapy. General observations from the study: Post-nadir TCR diversity decline inversely tracked overall survival among those who died. Relative stability marked proton patients; photon patients lost diversity and naive cells. Post-nadir diversity loss with photons came from oligoclonal expansion, particularly CD8+ Temra cells.

Generated by immunoSEQ multiplex PCR, the TCRdb table keeps only in-frame clones and is missing some. The table shows 20,000 to 30,000 clones, with around 85% occurring only once. This sample comprised peripheral blood, obtained from a patient treated with photon-based radiotherapy. This TCR was recovered from a man in his thirties or forties with gastric cancer.

The CDR3 coding sequence is TGTGCCAGCAGTTACGGGGGGCGGGGCCAAGAGACCCAGTACTTC. Its protein is CASSYGGRGQETQYF. The chain recombines TRBV6-5 with TRBJ2-5; D assignment may be TRBD1 or TRBD2 (6 bases each). Between the trimmed V and J ends, which lost 2 bases and 1 base, there was a span of 11 bases. The CDR3 consists of 15 residues. The germline V gene encodes CDR1 MNHEY and CDR2 SVGAGI.